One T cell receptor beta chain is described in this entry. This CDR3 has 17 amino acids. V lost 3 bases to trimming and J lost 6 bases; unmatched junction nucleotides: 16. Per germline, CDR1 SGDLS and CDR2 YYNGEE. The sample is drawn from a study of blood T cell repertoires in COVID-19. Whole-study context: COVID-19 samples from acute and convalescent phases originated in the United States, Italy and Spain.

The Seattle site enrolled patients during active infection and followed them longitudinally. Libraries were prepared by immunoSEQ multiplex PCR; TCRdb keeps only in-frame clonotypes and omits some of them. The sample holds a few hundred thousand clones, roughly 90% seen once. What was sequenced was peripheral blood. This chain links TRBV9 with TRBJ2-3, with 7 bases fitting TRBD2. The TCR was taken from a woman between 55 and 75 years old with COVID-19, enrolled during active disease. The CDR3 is CASSAPRGVGLYDTQYF. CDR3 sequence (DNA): TGTGCCAGCAGCGCACCCCGGGGGGTTGGGCTTTACGATACGCAGTATTTT.